The 16 T cell receptor beta chains reported below all come from one sample, sequenced in a study of T cells in Graves' hyperthyroidism and ophthalmopathy. RNA transcripts yielded amplified TCR beta CDR3 regions. The HTBI set primed first-round TCR CDR3 RT-PCR. TCRdb itself ran the multiplex PCR reads through MiXCR, one entry per CDR3 protein. The sample shows about 510,000 distinct CDR3 sequences, 12% to 15% of them seen only once. Sequencing was carried out using blood. Receptors were obtained from a woman in her 40s with Graves' hyperthyroidism.

This clonotype was seen a handful of times. The chain is built from TRBV4-2 and TRBJ2-3; TRBD2 aligns across 9 bases. Unmatched junction bases numbered 5, after V lost 1 base and J lost 0 bases. Germline CDR1 is LGHNA and CDR2 is YNFKEQ. The CDR3 is 17 amino acids. The CDR3 nucleotides read TGTGCCAGCAGCCAAGTCTGGCGGGAGGGAAGCACAGATACGCAGTATTTT. Translated: CASSQVWREGSTDTQYF.

Details on this clonotype: A much larger clone lies one base from this, so it may be a read error. The chain uses TRBV30 and TRBJ2-1; D is unclear. The CDR3 consists of 12 residues. The V and J ends lost 2 bases and 4 bases respectively, with 6 bases between them. Per the germline V gene, CDR1 is GTSNPN and CDR2 is SVGIG (reference sequence). DNA for the CDR3: TGTGCCTGGAGTAAACAGTACAATGAGCAGTTCTTC. Translating it yields CAWSKQYNEQFF.

A word on this clonotype: A read error is possible here, since a much larger clone lies one base away. CDR3 protein: CASRPGLARNEQFF. The DNA for the CDR3 is TGTGCCAGCAGGCCGGGACTAGCGAGGAATGAGCAGTTCTTC. The chain employs TRBV2 and TRBJ2-1, with 10 bases aligning to TRBD2. In germline, CDR1 is SNHLY, CDR2 FYNNEI. The V gene end was trimmed by 6 bases and the J gene end by 7 bases; junction bases not matched to a gene: 6. The CDR3 has 14 amino acids. The complete variable domain, with remaining parts taken from reference TRBV2 and TRBJ2-1, reads EPEVTQTPSHQVTQMGQEVILRCVPISNHLYFYWYRQILGQKVEFLVSFYNNEISEKSEIFDDQFSVERPDGSNFTLKIRSTKLEDSAMYFCASRPGLARNEQFFGPGTRLTVL.

In this sample, this clonotype turned up many times. The rearrangement joins TRBV20-1 to TRBJ2-7, with D maybe TRBD1 (5 bases). With 3 bases removed from V and 0 bases from J, the gap between germline ends came to 12 bases. Germline CDR1 DFQATT, CDR2 SNEGSKA (reference sequence). The CDR3 sequence is 14 residues long. CDR3 sequence (DNA): TGCAGTGCTAGGTTACCAGGGCCCTCCTACGAGCAGTACTTC. It translates to CSARLPGPSYEQYF.

The V gene is TRBV4-1, the J gene TRBJ2-2, with TRBD1 identical over 8 bases. CDR1 is MGHRA, CDR2 YSYEKL, per germline. Trimming cost V 3 bases and J 7 bases; bases outside gene matches: 1. This CDR3 spans 13 amino acids. DNA of the CDR3: TGCGCCAGCAGCCAGGGGACAGGCGGGGAGCTGTTTTTT. It codes for CASSQGTGGELFF.

This clonotype occurred many times. V and J are TRBV2 and TRBJ1-1; 9 bases fit TRBD1. Germline assignment: CDR1 SNHLY and CDR2 FYNNEI. The CDR3 has 13 residues. V was clipped by 6 bases and J by 1 base; unmatched bases: 0. The CDR3 nucleotides are TGTGCCAGCAGGACAGGGGGGAACACTGAAGCTTTCTTT. Translated, it gives CASRTGGNTEAFF.

This clonotype was counted ten times or more. This rearrangement joins TRBV7-9 to TRBJ2-1; TRBD2 matches at 7 bases. V was clipped by 5 bases and J by 10 bases; unmatched bases: 14. The CDR3 is 15 amino acids. Germline loops: CDR1 SEHNR, CDR2 FQNEAQ (reference sequence). The CDR3 here is CASSLTAGESGEQFF. DNA for the CDR3: TGTGCCAGCAGCCTCACTGCGGGAGAAAGCGGGGAGCAGTTCTTC.

This clonotype has a handful of counts. This rearrangement joins TRBV12-3 or TRBV12-4 to TRBJ2-7, with 7 bases lining up with TRBD1. CDR3 length: 16 residues. Trimming cost V 5 bases and J 2 bases; bases outside gene matches: 12. The chain's CDR3 is CASSPTSGTVTYEQYF. In DNA form, the CDR3 reads TGTGCCAGCAGTCCTACCTCCGGGACAGTAACCTACGAGCAGTACTTC.

The V gene is TRBV20-1, the J gene TRBJ2-1; 9 bases are shared with TRBD1. Germline V gene sequence: CDR1 DFQATT, CDR2 SNEGSKA (reference sequence). This CDR3 is 17 amino acids long. The V segment lost 3 bases and the J segment 3 bases; nucleotides outside the gene matches: 12. Written as DNA, the CDR3 is TGCAGTGCTAGGGATTGGGACAGGGAAATGAACTACAATGAGCAGTTCTTC. Translated, it gives CSARDWDREMNYNEQFF.

This chain links TRBV6-1 with TRBJ1-5; 7 bases are shared with TRBD1. Germline lookup yields CDR1 MNHNS and CDR2 SASEGT. The CDR3 loop spans 16 amino acids. The junction had 9 bases not matched to a gene; V was cut back by 7 bases and J by 0 bases. The CDR3 region has the DNA TGTGCCAGCACCGTGGGACAGACCTATAGCAATCAGCCCCAGCATTTT. It encodes CASTVGQTYSNQPQHF.

The chain couples TRBV20-1 to TRBJ2-3, with 10 bases aligning to TRBD2. V lost 0 bases to trimming and J lost 6 bases; unmatched junction nucleotides: 9. Germline V gene sequence: CDR1 DFQATT, CDR2 SNEGSKA (reference sequence). The CDR3 runs 16 residues. The CDR3 bases are TGCAGTGCTAGAGATGAGCGGGGGGGCATCAGGGATACGCAGTATTTT. This sequence encodes CSARDERGGIRDTQYF.

This clonotype occurred a few times. The genes are TRBV20-1 and TRBJ2-3, with TRBD2 identical over 13 bases. J was trimmed by 5 bases and V by 2 bases; bases with no gene match: 4. Germline V gene lookup returns CDR1 DFQATT and CDR2 SNEGSKA (reference sequence). The CDR3 covers 15 residues. The chain's CDR3 is CSARLTSGRIDTQYF. The DNA for the CDR3 is TGCAGTGCTAGATTGACTAGCGGGAGGATAGATACGCAGTATTTT.

This clonotype was observed at least ten times. This chain joins TRBV20-1 and TRBJ2-1, with D uncertain. The CDR3 has 12 amino acids. The V gene's germline CDR1 is DFQATT and CDR2 SNEGSKA (reference sequence). V dropped 4 bases and J dropped 6 bases, with 10 bases sitting between them. This CDR3 is CSAKGGLNEQFF. In DNA form, the CDR3 reads TGCAGTGCTAAGGGCGGCCTCAATGAGCAGTTCTTC.

This clonotype was picked up many times. This chain joins TRBV6-1 and TRBJ1-1; TRBD1 matches 11 bases. There are 16 residues in the CDR3. V dropped 4 bases and J dropped 4; count of bases not matched to a gene: 8. Germline V gives CDR1 MNHNS, CDR2 SASEGT. CDR3 sequence (DNA): TGTGCCAGCAGTGCCGGTTGGACAGGGGGCCGCACTGAAGCTTTCTTT. This sequence encodes CASSAGWTGGRTEAFF.

There are a few counts of this clonotype. The DNA for the CDR3 is TGCAGTGGTGACAGGGTTGACGGCTACACCTTC. Translation gives CSGDRVDGYTF. The chain recombines TRBV20-1 with TRBJ1-2, with 7 bases that match TRBD1. Germline V gene sequence: CDR1 DFQATT, CDR2 SNEGSKA (reference sequence). The CDR3 has 11 amino acids. With V trimmed by 7 bases and J by 8 bases, 7 bases remained unmatched.

This clonotype was detected ten times or more. V gene TRBV20-1 combines with J gene TRBJ1-2, with TRBD1 as a possible D gene (6 bases). This CDR3 region has 14 residues. Looked up from germline, CDR1 is DFQATT and CDR2 is SNEGSKA (reference sequence). V was cut by 4 bases and J by 4 bases, with 16 bases left in between. The CDR3 is CSATTSGVGYGYTF. In DNA, the CDR3 is TGCAGTGCTACCACATCAGGGGTGGGCTATGGCTACACCTTC.